The 23 T cell receptor beta chains given below trace back to one sample, sequenced in a study of blood T cell repertoires in COVID-19. The table came from immunoSEQ multiplex PCR; TCRdb's copy has only in-frame clones and leaves some out. Among under 200,000 clones listed, over 90% were seen once. The material sequenced was peripheral blood. The receptors here all came from a man aged 45-65 years with acute or convalescent COVID-19.

On this clone: Other nucleotide sequences in the sample specify the same CDR3. V is TRBV19 and J is TRBJ1-5; no clear D gene. CDR1 is LNHDA, CDR2 SQIVND, per germline (reference sequence). V was cut by 3 bases and J by 0 bases, with 9 bases left in between. The CDR3 is 15 residues long. In DNA, the CDR3 is TGTGCCAGTAGTATTGGGAGAAATAGCAATCAGCCCCAGCATTTT. Its protein is CASSIGRNSNQPQHF.

The genes are TRBV28 and TRBJ1-6, with D unclear. CDR1 and CDR2 from the germline V gene are MDHEN and SYDVKM. The V end was cut by 2 bases, the J end by 6 bases, with 8 bases between. The CDR3 runs to 14 residues. This chain's CDR3 is CASSLAGFNSPLHF. The CDR3 coding sequence is TGTGCCAGCAGTTTAGCCGGGTTTAATTCACCCCTCCACTTT. The whole variable domain, remainder taken from reference TRBV28 and TRBJ1-6, is DVKVTQSSRYLVKRTGEKVFLECVQDMDHENMFWYRQDPGLGLRLIYFSYDVKMKEKGDIPEGYSVSREKKERFSLILESASTNQTSMYLCASSLAGFNSPLHFGNGTRLTVT.

The CDR3 spells CASSLGTGVNQNIQYF. The CDR3 nucleotides are TGTGCCAGCAGCTTGGGGACAGGGGTCAATCAAAACATTCAGTACTTC. This chain joins TRBV11-2 and TRBJ2-4, with 10 bases that match TRBD1. J lost 5 bases, V lost 3 bases, and 7 bases had no gene match. The CDR3 totals 16 residues. Germline lookup yields CDR1 SGHAT and CDR2 FQNNGV.

The chain combines TRBV15 with TRBJ1-1; TRBD1 might be the D (6 bases). Germline V gene lookup returns CDR1 LNHNV and CDR2 YYDKDF (reference sequence). CDR3 length equals 16 residues. Trimming shortened V by 0 bases and J by 1 base, and 12 bases separated the two germline ends. CDR3 DNA: TGTGCCACCAGCAGAGATTTGGGGGCGGGGAACACTGAAGCTTTCTTT. Translation: CATSRDLGAGNTEAFF.

The chain recombines TRBV28 with TRBJ1-1; no firm D call. Germline lookup yields CDR1 MDHEN and CDR2 SYDVKM. V was shortened by 2 bases and J by 8 bases, with 6 bases between the two germline ends. The length of the CDR3 is 11 residues. The CDR3 is CASSLPPEAFF. CDR3 sequence (DNA): TGTGCCAGCAGTTTACCTCCCGAAGCTTTCTTT.

The gene calls are TRBV5-1 and TRBJ2-7, with 7 bases matching TRBD1. Germline V gives CDR1 SGHRS, CDR2 YFSETQ. The ends lost 3 bases at V and 1 base at J; junction bases unmatched: 4. The CDR3 totals 14 residues. CDR3 sequence: CASSSGQTSYEQYF. CDR3 DNA sequence: TGCGCCAGCAGCTCGGGACAGACGTCCTACGAGCAGTACTTC. Drawing the rest from reference TRBV5-1 and TRBJ2-7, the complete variable domain is KAGVTQTPRYLIKTRGQQVTLSCSPISGHRSVSWYQQTPGQGLQFLFEYFSETQRNKGNFPGRFSGRQFSNSRSEMNVSTLELGDSALYLCASSSGQTSYEQYFGPGTRLTVT.

This rearrangement joins TRBV6-6 to TRBJ2-7; TRBD2 matches 10 bases. This CDR3 has 15 residues. Germline CDR1 and CDR2: MNHNY and SVGAGI (reference sequence). The V and J ends lost 2 bases and 3 bases, in that order; junction bases with no gene match: 4. Here the CDR3 reads CASSYLSGRYYEQYF. The DNA of the CDR3 is TGTGCCAGCAGTTACCTTAGCGGGAGGTACTACGAGCAGTACTTC.

This clone came up once. The J gene is TRBJ1-3, the V gene TRBV28; tentative D call: TRBD1 (5 bases). This CDR3 spans 18 amino acids. V was pared by 6 bases and J by 0 bases, with 21 bases between. Germline-derived CDR1 and CDR2 are MDHEN and SYDVKM. This CDR3 is CASRTSDTFPLSGNTIYF. In nucleotides, the CDR3 is TGTGCCAGCAGGACGTCGGACACTTTTCCTCTCTCTGGAAACACCATATATTTT.

The V and J genes are TRBV11-2 and TRBJ2-3; 7 positions match TRBD2. The trim removed 5 bases at V and 2 bases at J, leaving 7 bases unmatched. Per germline, CDR1 SGHAT and CDR2 FQNNGV. CDR3 length: 15 residues. CDR3 loop: CASSPRGGSTDTQYF. The DNA of the CDR3 is TGTGCCAGCAGCCCAAGGGGAGGGTCCACAGATACGCAGTATTTT.

V and J are TRBV19 and TRBJ2-1; 7 bases match TRBD2. Looked up from germline, CDR1 is LNHDA and CDR2 is SQIVND (reference sequence). This CDR3 contains 14 residues. With V trimmed by 6 bases and J by 4 bases, 6 bases remained unmatched. This chain's CDR3 is CASSWDYRYNEQFF. CDR3 coding DNA: TGTGCCAGTAGCTGGGACTATCGGTACAATGAGCAGTTCTTC.

The chain carries TRBV11-2 and TRBJ2-5; D gene ambiguous. Deletions cut 0 bases from V and 4 bases from J, with 12 bases between. Germline CDR1 reads SGHAT; CDR2 reads FQNNGV. The length of the CDR3 is 15 residues. The CDR3 protein is CASSLEGTFGETQYF. CDR3 nucleotide sequence: TGTGCCAGCAGCTTAGAGGGCACATTCGGAGAGACCCAGTACTTC.

This chain uses TRBV24-1 with TRBJ2-1; the match to TRBD2 covers 14 bases. Trimming cost V 8 bases and J 9 bases; bases outside gene matches: 5. The CDR3 is 14 residues long. Germline loops: CDR1 KGHDR, CDR2 SFDVKD. CDR3: CATTGTSGGGEQFF. The DNA of the CDR3 is TGTGCCACCACCGGGACTAGCGGGGGTGGTGAGCAGTTCTTC.

The rearrangement links TRBV12-5 to TRBJ1-1, with D hard to call. The germline V gene has CDR1 LGHNT and CDR2 FRNRAP. Trimming pared 2 bases from V and 7 bases from J, leaving 11 bases between. This CDR3 region has 13 residues. The CDR3 is CASGLPGTIEAFF. CDR3 DNA: TGTGCTAGTGGTTTGCCGGGAACGATTGAAGCTTTCTTT.

The V gene is TRBV3-1 (or the pseudogene TRBV3-2), the J gene TRBJ2-1; 9 nucleotides match TRBD2. From germline, CDR1 is LGHDT and CDR2 YNNKEL (reference sequence). J was trimmed by 1 base and V by 2 bases; bases with no gene match: 9. This CDR3 is built from 18 residues. The chain's CDR3 is CASSQQTSGHLSYNEQFF. Written as DNA, the CDR3 is TGTGCCAGCAGCCAACAGACTAGCGGACACCTTTCCTACAATGAGCAGTTCTTC.

This clone was recorded only once. The sample holds other DNA sequences that translate to the same CDR3. The chain carries TRBV19 and TRBJ2-5; TRBD2 agrees at 9 bases. V lost 4 bases, J lost 4 bases, and 4 bases stayed unmatched. The CDR3 runs to 14 residues. CDR1 and CDR2 from the germline V gene are LNHDA and SQIVND (reference sequence). CDR3 nucleotides: TGTGCCAGTAGTAGCGGGGGGGCTGGAGAGACCCAGTACTTC. It translates to CASSSGGAGETQYF.

J is TRBJ1-1 and V is TRBV10-2, with TRBD1 identical over 7 bases. The CDR3 spans 14 residues. The V segment lost 8 bases and the J segment 1 base; nucleotides outside the gene matches: 7. CDR1 is WSHSY and CDR2 is SAAADI in the germline V gene. CDR3 in amino acids: CASYSQGENTEAFF. Written as DNA, the CDR3 is TGCGCCAGCTACTCCCAGGGGGAGAACACTGAAGCTTTCTTT.

The chain combines TRBV5-3 with TRBJ2-7; 9 nucleotides agree with TRBD1. TRBV5-3 is designated an ORF whose function remains uncertain. The J segment lost 1 base and the V segment lost 6 bases, leaving 8 bases of the junction unmatched. This CDR3 has 15 amino acids. CDR3 coding DNA: TGTGCCAGAACCGACCGGGACAGGGATTCCTACGAGCAGTACGTC. Translation gives CARTDRDRDSYEQYV.

The genes are TRBV2 and TRBJ2-2, with D tentatively TRBD2 (6 bases). Deletions cut 7 bases from V and 7 bases from J, with 13 bases between. The germline V gene encodes CDR1 SNHLY and CDR2 FYNNEI. This CDR3 region has 13 residues. CDR3 nucleotides: TGTGCCAGCAATTCCGGGGGTGGCGGGGAGCTGTTTTTT. Protein: CASNSGGGGELFF.

The J gene is TRBJ2-1, the V gene TRBV11-2; D unresolved. CDR3 length: 13 residues. Germline loops: CDR1 SGHAT, CDR2 FQNNGV. Deletions cut 5 bases from V and 4 bases from J, with 9 bases between. The chain's CDR3 is CASSAVRYNEQFF. CDR3 sequence (DNA): TGTGCCAGCAGCGCGGTGCGGTACAATGAGCAGTTCTTC.

This chain uses TRBV2 with TRBJ2-7; TRBD2 aligns across 7 bases. The J segment lost 5 bases and the V segment lost 4 bases, leaving 2 bases of the junction unmatched. The CDR3 is 12 residues long. From germline, CDR1 is SNHLY and CDR2 FYNNEI. CDR3 nucleotides: TGTGCCAGCAGTGGGGGAGGGGACGAGCAGTACTTC. Protein: CASSGGGDEQYF.

Here the CDR3 reads CASGLVHDGLAGGQGTGELFF. DNA for the CDR3: TGTGCTAGTGGTTTGGTACATGATGGCCTAGCGGGAGGGCAAGGGACCGGGGAGCTGTTTTTT. The rearrangement uses TRBV12-5 and TRBJ2-2; 12 nucleotides align to TRBD2. The CDR3 length is 21 residues. Per germline, CDR1 LGHNT and CDR2 FRNRAP. With 0 bases clipped from V and 5 bases from J, the junction kept 16 bases outside the gene matches.

The J gene is TRBJ2-3, the V gene TRBV30, with a weak D call TRBD2 (7 bases). Trimming removed 5 bases from V and 6 bases from J, with 21 bases in between. Germline V gene data show CDR1 as GTSNPN and CDR2 as SVGIG (reference sequence). This CDR3 region has 15 residues. The DNA for the CDR3 is TGTGCCTGGGGACCCTGGCAGGGGAGGGGGGATACGCAGTATTTT. It encodes CAWGPWQGRGDTQYF.

The V and J genes are TRBV19 and TRBJ2-2, with D perhaps TRBD1 (5 bases). From germline, CDR1 is LNHDA and CDR2 SQIVND (reference sequence). Trimming stripped 3 bases from V and 5 bases from J, with 16 bases between. The CDR3 is made up of 16 amino acids. The CDR3 protein is CASSIRQFTVTGELFF. DNA for the CDR3: TGTGCCAGTAGTATTAGACAGTTCACGGTGACCGGGGAGCTGTTTTTT.